A single sample is the source of the 19 T cell receptor beta chains below, sequenced in a study of cytomegalovirus exposure and HLA in healthy donors. Sequencing used immunoSEQ multiplex PCR; TCRdb keeps in-frame clones, though not all of them. The sample lists 95,000 to 120,000 clones, roughly 95% occurring once. What was sequenced was PBMCs. These receptors originate from a woman in her late teens or twenties in good health and CMV-seronegative.

The chain has TRBV7-6 and TRBJ2-3; 9 bases align to TRBD2. Germline assignment: CDR1 SGHVS and CDR2 FNYEAQ. This CDR3 has 16 amino acids. The V and J ends lost 6 bases and 4 bases, in that order; junction bases with no gene match: 11. The CDR3 DNA reads TGTGCCAGCAGGATAGGAGTAGCGGGGGACCCAGATACGCAGTATTTT. Translated, it gives CASRIGVAGDPDTQYF.

This chain uses TRBV12-1 with TRBJ1-1; TRBD1, the table's D call, was not compared with the DNA. TRBV12-1 is noted as a pseudogene. This CDR3 spans 16 amino acids. The CDR3 is CASSHTRDRLNTEAFF. In DNA form, the CDR3 reads TGTGCCAGCAGCCATACCCGGGACAGGTTGAACACTGAAGCTTTCTTT.

The chain combines TRBV27 with TRBJ2-7; the D gene is possibly TRBD1 (5 bases). Per germline, CDR1 MNHEY and CDR2 SMNVEV (reference sequence). V lost 2 bases, J lost 0 bases, and 11 bases lay in between. The CDR3 length is 15 residues. CDR3 nucleotides: TGTGCCAGCAGTTTAATTCAGGGCGTCTCCTACGAGCAGTACTTC. Its protein product is CASSLIQGVSYEQYF.

This clone was detected once. The J gene is TRBJ1-1, the V gene TRBV14; 7 nucleotides line up with TRBD1. The CDR3 length is 18 residues. Germline loops: CDR1 SGHDN, CDR2 FVKESK. With 0 bases clipped from V and 3 bases from J, the junction kept 13 bases outside the gene matches. The DNA for the CDR3 is TGTGCCAGCAGCCAAGAAGGTGACCACAGGGGAGAGGACACTGAAGCTTTCTTT. Protein product: CASSQEGDHRGEDTEAFF.

The chain has TRBV9 and TRBJ1-3; D unresolved. Looked up from germline, CDR1 is SGDLS and CDR2 is YYNGEE. The CDR3 length is 14 residues. Trimming removed 4 bases from V and 0 bases from J, with 8 bases in between. For the CDR3, the DNA is TGTGCCAGCAGCAGCTATGGCTCTGGAAACACCATATATTTT. It is translated as CASSSYGSGNTIYF.

V gene TRBV10-3 combines with J gene TRBJ1-2; maybe TRBD1 (6 bases). V lost 2 bases and J lost 8, with 21 bases in between. The CDR3 length is 16 residues. Germline CDR1 and CDR2: ENHRY and SYGVKD. The CDR3 nucleotides read TGTGCCATCAGTGAGACCGACAGGCTTCTCGGACGCGGCTACACCTTC. This sequence encodes CAISETDRLLGRGYTF.

V gene TRBV5-1 combines with J gene TRBJ2-7; 8 positions agree with TRBD1. With 4 bases clipped from V and 3 bases from J, the junction kept 15 bases outside the gene matches. Germline CDR1 and CDR2: SGHRS and YFSETQ. The CDR3 totals 17 residues. This CDR3 is CASSPGQGSPSFYEQYF. CDR3 in DNA: TGCGCCAGCAGCCCTGGACAGGGATCCCCCTCTTTCTACGAGCAGTACTTC.

The chain carries TRBV15 and TRBJ1-1; D perhaps matches TRBD1 (6 bases). Trimming cost V 4 bases and J 6 bases, with 9 bases left between them. This CDR3 contains 12 residues. Germline CDR1 reads LNHNV; CDR2 reads YYDKDF (reference sequence). CDR3 nucleotides: TGTGCCACCAGCATGTCAGGGGCTGAAGCTTTCTTT. Translating gives CATSMSGAEAFF.

This chain uses TRBV7-2 with TRBJ1-3; no clear D gene. The length of the CDR3 is 14 residues. CDR1 and CDR2 from the germline V gene are SGHTA and FQGNSA. Trimming took 1 base from V and 5 from J, leaving 9 bases between them. The CDR3 DNA reads as TGTGCCAGCAGCTTAGATGGCGGCCGAAACACCATATATTTT. It codes for CASSLDGGRNTIYF.

The chain joins TRBV2 to TRBJ2-7; tentative D call: TRBD1 (6 bases). This CDR3 comprises 12 residues. Looked up from germline, CDR1 is SNHLY and CDR2 is FYNNEI. With 6 bases removed from V and 3 bases from J, the gap between germline ends came to 9 bases. The CDR3 loop is CASSRDNYEQYF. DNA for the CDR3: TGTGCCAGCAGCCGGGACAACTACGAGCAGTACTTC.

The V call is TRBV27, the J call TRBJ2-1; D might be TRBD2 (5 bases). V lost 4 bases to trimming and J lost 5 bases, with 15 bases between them. This CDR3 region has 15 residues. The germline V gene encodes CDR1 MNHEY and CDR2 SMNVEV (reference sequence). The DNA for the CDR3 is TGTGCCAGCAGTTATGGGGTCCCCGGGGACAATGAGCAGTTCTTC. This sequence encodes CASSYGVPGDNEQFF.

This clone is a singleton in its sample. The gene calls are TRBV27 and TRBJ1-5; TRBD1 agrees at 8 bases. V was pared by 7 bases and J by 7 bases, with 9 bases of the junction left unmatched. The CDR3 extends over 14 amino acids. CDR1 MNHEY and CDR2 SMNVEV come from the germline V gene (reference sequence). CDR3 amino acids: CASMGRGPWQPQHF. DNA of the CDR3: TGTGCCAGCATGGGCAGGGGGCCATGGCAGCCCCAGCATTTT.

This chain connects TRBV5-4 to TRBJ2-7; 9 bases are shared with TRBD1. Germline CDR1 is SGHNT and CDR2 is YYREEE (reference sequence). The J segment lost 0 bases and the V segment lost 4 bases, leaving 5 bases of the junction unmatched. The CDR3 spans 15 residues. Here the CDR3 reads CASSPGTGPSYEQYF. The CDR3 DNA sequence: TGTGCCAGCAGCCCGGGGACAGGGCCCTCCTACGAGCAGTACTTC.

The chain couples TRBV28 to TRBJ2-7; D perhaps matches TRBD2 (5 bases). CDR1 MDHEN and CDR2 SYDVKM come from the germline V gene. Trimming shortened V by 7 bases and J by 0 bases, and 13 bases separated the two germline ends. CDR3 length equals 14 residues. The CDR3 here is CASNKASGSYEQYF. In DNA form, the CDR3 reads TGTGCCAGCAACAAGGCCAGCGGCTCCTACGAGCAGTACTTC.

This chain links TRBV6-6 with TRBJ1-2; TRBD1 aligns across 7 bases. This CDR3 spans 12 amino acids. Unmatched junction bases numbered 11, after V lost 8 bases and J lost 11 bases. Germline V gene data show CDR1 as MNHNY and CDR2 as SVGAGI (reference sequence). The CDR3 DNA follows: TGTGCCAGCCGCGAGACAGGGCTTCGGTACACCTTC. Translated: CASRETGLRYTF.

The V gene is TRBV19, the J gene TRBJ1-4; 9 bases are a match to TRBD1. V lost 4 bases to trimming and J lost 6 bases; unmatched junction nucleotides: 9. Germline V gene data show CDR1 as LNHDA and CDR2 as SQIVND (reference sequence). The CDR3 runs to 16 residues. CDR3 residues: CASSTPRTGVDEKLFF. Written as DNA, the CDR3 is TGTGCCAGTAGTACGCCGAGGACAGGGGTGGATGAAAAACTGTTTTTT.

This clone was recorded once. The chain links TRBV28 to TRBJ1-1; TRBD1 is a possible D gene (5 bases). The germline V gene has CDR1 MDHEN and CDR2 SYDVKM. V shed 5 bases and J shed 3 bases, with 10 bases lying between them. The length of the CDR3 is 13 residues. The CDR3 DNA sequence: TGTGCCAGCAGTCCCACGGGGGACACTGAAGCTTTCTTT. Encoded protein: CASSPTGDTEAFF.

The chain uses TRBV9 and TRBJ2-1; perhaps TRBD2 as D (6 bases). With 3 bases removed from V and 7 bases from J, the gap between germline ends came to 8 bases. The CDR3 is 12 amino acids. Germline V gene sequence: CDR1 SGDLS, CDR2 YYNGEE. The CDR3 reads CASSGRGNEQFF. CDR3 coding DNA: TGTGCCAGCAGCGGCCGGGGGAATGAGCAGTTCTTC.

The chain joins TRBV27 to TRBJ2-1; TRBD2 aligns across 7 bases. J gave up 8 bases and V 2 bases, and 9 bases lay outside the gene matches. Germline CDR1 and CDR2: MNHEY and SMNVEV (reference sequence). This CDR3 has 15 residues. The chain's CDR3 is CASSLSYEGGYEQFF. In DNA form, the CDR3 reads TGTGCCAGCAGTTTAAGTTACGAGGGAGGGTATGAGCAGTTCTTC.